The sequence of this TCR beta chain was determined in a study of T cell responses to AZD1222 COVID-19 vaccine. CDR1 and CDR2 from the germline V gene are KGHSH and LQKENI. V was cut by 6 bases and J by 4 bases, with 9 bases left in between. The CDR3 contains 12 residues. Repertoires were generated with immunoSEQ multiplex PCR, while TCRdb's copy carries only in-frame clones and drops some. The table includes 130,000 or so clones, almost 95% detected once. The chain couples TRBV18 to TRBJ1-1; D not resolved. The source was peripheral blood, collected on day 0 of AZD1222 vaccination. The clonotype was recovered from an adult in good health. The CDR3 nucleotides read TGTGCCAGCTCCCCCCCGGCCACTGAAGCTTTCTTT. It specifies CASSPPATEAFF.